One sample yielded the 24 T cell receptor beta chains listed below, sequenced in a study of T cell responses to AZD1222 COVID-19 vaccine. The protocol was immunoSEQ multiplex PCR, while the TCRdb copy is restricted to in-frame clones and leaves out a portion. The sample consists of fewer than 300,000 clones, 93% of them appearing once. Sequenced material: peripheral blood, taken on day 0 of AZD1222 vaccination. The receptor set was obtained from an adult in good health.

This clone was detected only once. The J gene is TRBJ2-2, the V gene TRBV2; TRBD2 aligns across 14 bases. The CDR3 spans 16 residues. V shed 7 bases and J 6 bases; nucleotides not matched to a gene: 7. Germline V CDR1 and CDR2: SNHLY, FYNNEI. The CDR3 DNA follows: TGTGCCAGCAAATGGAGACTAGCGGGGGGGCCCGGGGAGCTGTTTTTT. Its translation is CASKWRLAGGPGELFF.

In its sample, this clone was seen a few times. The chain recombines TRBV7-2 with TRBJ2-7; TRBD1 aligns across 9 bases. CDR3 size: 14 residues. The junction had 6 bases not matched to a gene; V was cut back by 5 bases and J by 4 bases. From germline, CDR1 is SGHTA and CDR2 FQGNSA. CDR3 in DNA: TGTGCCAGCAGCCCAACGGGGACAGGGTACGAGCAGTACTTC. Translating gives CASSPTGTGYEQYF.

The V gene is TRBV6-5, the J gene TRBJ2-3; TRBD2 matches 7 bases. Per germline, CDR1 MNHEY and CDR2 SVGAGI. After removal of 6 bases from V and 6 bases from J, the junction contained 6 bases not matched to a gene. The CDR3 contains 13 residues. CDR3 sequence reads: CASSPGGSDTQYF. The DNA for the CDR3 is TGTGCCAGCAGCCCGGGAGGAAGTGATACGCAGTATTTT.

V is TRBV15 and J is TRBJ1-5, with D possibly being TRBD1 (6 bases). The length of the CDR3 is 13 residues. V was pared by 4 bases and J by 6 bases, with 10 bases between. Germline CDR1 and CDR2: LNHNV and YYDKDF (reference sequence). The CDR3 reads CATSKGGGQPQHF. Here the CDR3 DNA reads TGTGCCACCAGCAAAGGGGGAGGTCAGCCCCAGCATTTT.

The chain employs TRBV2 and TRBJ2-7; perhaps TRBD1 as D (6 bases). Germline CDR1 SNHLY, CDR2 FYNNEI. V dropped 4 bases and J dropped 0 bases, with 13 bases sitting between them. The CDR3 sequence is 15 residues long. This chain's CDR3 is CASSGKTGLSYEQYF. The CDR3 region has the DNA TGTGCCAGCAGTGGGAAGACAGGCCTCTCCTACGAGCAGTACTTC.

The rearrangement uses TRBV2 and TRBJ1-6, with 8 bases matching TRBD1. The V and J ends lost 4 bases and 10 bases, in that order; junction bases with no gene match: 12. CDR3 length equals 16 residues. CDR1 is SNHLY, CDR2 FYNNEI, per germline. CDR3 coding DNA: TGTGCCAGCAGTGCAGGACAGGGTGGAGTCACCTCACCCCTCCACTTT. This gives the protein CASSAGQGGVTSPLHF.

V is TRBV28 and J is TRBJ1-2; the D is unclear. Trimming took off 2 bases at V and 5 bases at J, with 12 bases between the two ends. Germline V gene sequence: CDR1 MDHEN, CDR2 SYDVKM. The CDR3 spans 14 residues. CDR3 protein: CASSLGRVLYGYTF. The CDR3 region has the DNA TGTGCCAGCAGTTTAGGGAGGGTTCTGTATGGCTACACCTTC.

V is TRBV19 and J is TRBJ2-7; TRBD2 is a possible D gene (6 bases). The CDR3 loop spans 14 amino acids. CDR1 LNHDA and CDR2 SQIVND come from the germline V gene (reference sequence). The V end was cut by 2 bases, the J end by 4 bases, with 12 bases between. The CDR3 DNA follows: TGTGCCAGTAGTATAAGACTAGGGACTTACGAGCAGTACTTC. It specifies CASSIRLGTYEQYF.

The genes are TRBV7-3 and TRBJ2-3, with D unclear. The germline V gene encodes CDR1 SGHTA and CDR2 FQGTGA. Trimming stripped 5 bases from V and 3 bases from J, with 12 bases between. This CDR3 is built from 14 residues. This CDR3 reads CASSPFTGTDTQYF. In DNA form, the CDR3 reads TGTGCCAGCAGCCCCTTCACCGGGACAGATACGCAGTATTTT. Drawing the rest from reference TRBV7-3 and TRBJ2-3, the complete variable domain is GAGVSQTPSNKVTEKGKYVELRCDPISGHTALYWYRQSLGQGPEFLIYFQGTGAADDSGLPNDRFFAVRPEGSVSTLKIQRTERGDSAVYLCASSPFTGTDTQYFGPGTRLTVL.

The chain combines TRBV29-1 with TRBJ2-1; 8 positions agree with TRBD1. Germline assignment: CDR1 SQVTM and CDR2 ANQGSEA. V was clipped by 7 bases and J by 1 base; unmatched bases: 3. This CDR3 region has 13 residues. CDR3: CSARQGSYNEQFF. The CDR3 coding sequence is TGCAGCGCCCGACAGGGGTCCTACAATGAGCAGTTCTTC.

As to this clone: The sample has other DNA sequences that encode this CDR3 too. The J gene is TRBJ2-7, the V gene TRBV28, with TRBD2 matching 7 bases. With V trimmed by 3 bases and J by 0 bases, 2 bases remained unmatched. The CDR3 spans 14 residues. Germline assignment: CDR1 MDHEN and CDR2 SYDVKM. CDR3 in DNA: TGTGCCAGCAGTTTGTCGGGAGGCTCCTACGAGCAGTACTTC. Protein sequence: CASSLSGGSYEQYF.

The gene calls are TRBV18 and TRBJ1-2; TRBD1 matches at 9 bases. After removal of 2 bases from V and 12 bases from J, the junction contained 7 bases not matched to a gene. This CDR3 has 13 amino acids. Germline lookup yields CDR1 KGHSH and CDR2 LQKENI. CDR3 in amino acids: CASSPRDREFNTF. The CDR3 region has the DNA TGTGCCAGCTCACCAAGGGACAGGGAGTTTAACACCTTC.

The chain is built from TRBV20-1 and TRBJ2-7; no clear D gene. Deletions cut 7 bases from V and 4 bases from J, with 11 bases between. CDR1 is DFQATT, CDR2 SNEGSKA, per germline (reference sequence). This CDR3 spans 11 amino acids. CDR3 bases: TGCAGTGTTCCGACCGCTTACGAGCAGTACTTC. As protein: CSVPTAYEQYF.

This chain links TRBV7-2 with TRBJ1-2, with a possible D match to TRBD1 (5 bases). In germline, CDR1 is SGHTA, CDR2 FQGNSA. CDR3 size: 15 residues. V was shortened by 3 bases and J by 2 bases, with 13 bases between the two germline ends. CDR3 in DNA: TGTGCCAGCAGCTTTCTGCCGACAGCCAACTATGGCTACACCTTC. It is translated as CASSFLPTANYGYTF.

The J gene is TRBJ2-6, the V gene TRBV5-1; tentative D call: TRBD2 (5 bases). This CDR3 contains 17 residues. V was pared by 6 bases and J by 0 bases, with 16 bases between. Germline lookup yields CDR1 SGHRS and CDR2 YFSETQ. CDR3 in DNA: TGCGCCAGCAAAGTGGTGGGGAGTCTCTCTGGGGCCAACGTCCTGACTTTC. This codes for CASKVVGSLSGANVLTF.

The chain recombines TRBV29-1 with TRBJ2-3; 10 nucleotides align to TRBD2. The germline CDR1 and CDR2 sequences are SQVTM and ANQGSEA. Trimming at V came to 4 bases and at J to 2 bases, leaving 3 bases not matched to a gene. This CDR3 region has 14 residues. The CDR3 here is CSVGTSGSTDTQYF. The CDR3 bases are TGCAGCGTTGGGACTAGCGGTTCCACAGATACGCAGTATTTT.

This chain uses TRBV3-1 (or the pseudogene TRBV3-2) with TRBJ2-3; D remains unclear. Trimming removed 4 bases from V and 6 bases from J, with 11 bases in between. The germline V gene has CDR1 LGHDT and CDR2 YNNKEL (reference sequence). The CDR3 runs 13 residues. In DNA form, the CDR3 reads TGTGCCAGCAGCCTGGGGATGGGGGATACGCAGTATTTT. It specifies CASSLGMGDTQYF.

The gene calls are TRBV28 and TRBJ2-7; 7 nucleotides match TRBD1. CDR1 and CDR2 from the germline V gene are MDHEN and SYDVKM. This CDR3 spans 15 amino acids. V shed 7 bases and J 0 bases; nucleotides not matched to a gene: 9. Here the CDR3 DNA reads TGTGCCAGCATCTCACCGGGACAGAGCTCCTACGAGCAGTACTTC. Encoded protein: CASISPGQSSYEQYF. The variable domain in full, with the rest retrieved from reference TRBV28 and TRBJ2-7, is DVKVTQSSRYLVKRTGEKVFLECVQDMDHENMFWYRQDPGLGLRLIYFSYDVKMKEKGDIPEGYSVSREKKERFSLILESASTNQTSMYLCASISPGQSSYEQYFGPGTRLTVT.

V and J are TRBV12-3 or TRBV12-4 and TRBJ1-4, with D possibly matching TRBD1 (6 bases). V shed 4 bases and J shed 8 bases, with 8 bases lying between them. The CDR3 is made up of 12 amino acids. The CDR3 bases are TGTGCCAGCAGTTCCAGGGGAGAAAAACTGTTTTTT. It translates to CASSSRGEKLFF.

This clone was detected only once. The chain has TRBV2 and TRBJ1-5; D ambiguous. Germline CDR1 reads SNHLY; CDR2 reads FYNNEI. The CDR3 has 13 amino acids. V lost 4 bases and J lost 7, with 11 bases in between. The DNA for the CDR3 is TGTGCCAGCAGTGGGGCAGGTTTGCAGCCCCAGCATTTT. Translation: CASSGAGLQPQHF.

The V call is TRBV9, the J call TRBJ1-1, with no clear D. The CDR3 contains 14 residues. CDR1 is SGDLS, CDR2 YYNGEE, per germline. The V and J ends lost 0 bases and 4 bases respectively, with 10 bases between them. The CDR3: CASSVEPEATEAFF. In DNA form, the CDR3 reads TGTGCCAGCAGCGTAGAACCGGAGGCCACTGAAGCTTTCTTT.

The chain couples TRBV10-3 to TRBJ2-5; no clear D gene. The germline V gene encodes CDR1 ENHRY and CDR2 SYGVKD. The germline V and J ends were trimmed by 4 bases and 5 bases, with 11 bases remaining between them. The CDR3 length is 13 residues. The CDR3 nucleotides are TGTGCCATCAGTGGTGAACGGGTGGAGACCCAGTACTTC. Translated, it gives CAISGERVETQYF.

J is TRBJ2-3 and V is TRBV15; TRBD2 might be the D (6 bases). V shed 1 base and J shed 6 bases, with 17 bases lying between them. Germline loops: CDR1 LNHNV, CDR2 YYDKDF (reference sequence). The CDR3 has 16 amino acids. The CDR3 loop reads CATSRGFTGVSDTQYF. The DNA of the CDR3 is TGTGCCACCAGCAGAGGATTCACGGGAGTATCGGATACGCAGTATTTT.

V gene TRBV3-1 (or the pseudogene TRBV3-2) combines with J gene TRBJ1-1; possibly TRBD1 for D (5 bases). The CDR3 is 14 amino acids. The V gene lost 3 bases and the J gene lost 3 bases, with 11 bases spanning the gap. CDR1 is LGHDT and CDR2 is YNNKEL in the germline V gene (reference sequence). The CDR3 spells CASSQFGGDTEAFF. In DNA form, the CDR3 reads TGTGCCAGCAGCCAGTTCGGGGGAGACACTGAAGCTTTCTTT.